The text below deals with one T cell receptor (beta chain). Original processing notes: By means of reference gene primer amplification, nucleated cell counts were estimated. Method: immunoSEQ multiplex PCR; TCRdb's copy keeps in-frame clones and lacks some. The V and J calls and the clone size are those of that table, but D and trimming were determined from the DNA. The profile covers around 25,000 clones, with more than 90% appearing a single time and around 8.6% taken by the ten largest. The data were taken from a study of blood T cell repertoires in COVID-19. Whole-study context: Samples of COVID-19 (acute and convalescent) were obtained from the United States, Italy and Spain. The cDNA or gDNA used as material had been derived from T cells, B-cell-depleted T cells, or PBMCs.

The CDR3 extends over 14 amino acids. Trimming took off 5 bases at V and 1 base at J, with 11 bases between the two ends. In germline, CDR1 is SGHVS, CDR2 FQNEAQ. The chain is built from TRBV7-8 and TRBJ1-1; D remains unclear. This clonotype was sampled from a human donor in a cohort sampled during active COVID-19. The sequenced sample consisted of peripheral blood. CDR3 sequence reads: CASSGRDGNTEAFF. CDR3 nucleotide sequence: TGTGCCAGCAGCGGGCGGGATGGGAACACTGAAGCTTTCTTT.